The source of this T cell receptor beta chain is a study of blood T cell repertoires in COVID-19. Study details: Sites in the United States, Italy and Spain provided acute and convalescent COVID-19 samples. PBMCs, B-cell-depleted T cells, or T cells were the source of the cDNA or gDNA that made up the material.

The CDR3 totals 12 residues. Trimming left V 3 bases short and J 14 bases short, with 14 bases between. From germline, CDR1 is KGHSH and CDR2 LQKENI. As processed by the authors: Reference gene primer amplification gave estimated nucleated cell counts. Assay: immunoSEQ multiplex PCR; the TCRdb copy retains only in-frame clones and omits some. Clone size and V and J calls were adopted from that table, with D and trimming inferred from the DNA. The sample records around 240,000 clones, around 84% being singletons. Specimen: peripheral blood. The TCR comes from a man in his forties or fifties with acute or convalescent COVID-19. The V call is TRBV18, the J call TRBJ2-1; D is unresolved. The CDR3 loop reads CASSPRLGDEFF. CDR3 DNA: TGTGCCAGCTCACCCCGCTTGGGCGACGAGTTCTTC.